The T cell receptor (beta chain) described here comes from a study of blood T cell repertoires in COVID-19. The data were produced by immunoSEQ multiplex PCR, yet TCRdb's version contains in-frame clones alone and is incomplete. The sample consists of under 450,000 clones, roughly 86% of them appearing once. Participants spanned ages about 18 to 89 years and resided in 20 to 30 US areas. Cohort 3 donors were reported recovered after two negative PCRs, clearance, or symptom resolution. Germline V lookup: CDR1 SGDLS, CDR2 YYNGEE. The junction had 1 base not matched to a gene; V was cut back by 2 bases and J by 5 bases. This CDR3 spans 13 amino acids.

This sequence originates from a man younger than 45 who had recovered from COVID-19. Sequencing used PBMCs or T cells enriched from blood (not recorded which). This rearrangement joins TRBV9 to TRBJ2-1; the match to TRBD1 covers 7 bases. This CDR3 is CASSVGQDNEQFF. The DNA for the CDR3 is TGTGCCAGCAGCGTCGGACAGGACAATGAGCAGTTCTTC.